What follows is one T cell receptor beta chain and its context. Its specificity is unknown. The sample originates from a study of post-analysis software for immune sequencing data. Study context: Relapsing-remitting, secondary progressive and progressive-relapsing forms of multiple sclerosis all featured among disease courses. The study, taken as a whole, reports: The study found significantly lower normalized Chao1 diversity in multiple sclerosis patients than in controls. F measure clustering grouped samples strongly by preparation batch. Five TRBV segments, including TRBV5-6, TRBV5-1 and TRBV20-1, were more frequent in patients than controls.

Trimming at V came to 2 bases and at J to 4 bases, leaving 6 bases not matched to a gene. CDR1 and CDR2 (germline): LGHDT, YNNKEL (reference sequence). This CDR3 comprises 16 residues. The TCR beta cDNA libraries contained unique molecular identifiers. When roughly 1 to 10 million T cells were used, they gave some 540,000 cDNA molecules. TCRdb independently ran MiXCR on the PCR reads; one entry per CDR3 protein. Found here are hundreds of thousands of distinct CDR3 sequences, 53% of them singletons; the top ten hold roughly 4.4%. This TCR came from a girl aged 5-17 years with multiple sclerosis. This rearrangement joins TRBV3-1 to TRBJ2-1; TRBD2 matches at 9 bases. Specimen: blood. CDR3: CASSQFGTSRYNEQFF. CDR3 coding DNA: TGTGCCAGCAGCCAATTTGGGACTAGCAGATACAATGAGCAGTTCTTC.